The sample holds one count of the clone carrying this T cell receptor (beta chain). Its target is not known. Sequencing used immunoSEQ multiplex PCR; TCRdb keeps in-frame clones, though not all of them. The table shows 70,000 to 95,000 clones, with roughly 86% occurring only once. Germline CDR1 is SGHNT and CDR2 is YYREEE (reference sequence). V dropped 4 bases and J dropped 2; count of bases not matched to a gene: 4. This CDR3 is 16 amino acids long. The data belong to a study of T cell responses to AZD1222 COVID-19 vaccine. General study findings and limits: Seropositive AZD1222 recipients at baseline numbered only 5 or 6. With dominance at 160-218 and 743-854, vaccine-associated CD4 TCRs spanned spike. Sampled repertoires all dated from after the peak T cell response.

The TCR sequence derives from an adult who received the AZD1222 COVID-19 vaccine. The sequencing here drew on peripheral blood, taken 28 days after the second AZD1222 dose. J is TRBJ2-3 and V is TRBV5-4, with TRBD2 matching 13 bases. This CDR3 reads CASSPGTSGTTDTQYF. DNA for the CDR3: TGTGCCAGCAGCCCGGGGACTAGCGGGACCACAGATACGCAGTATTTT.